This T cell receptor (beta chain) was identified during a study of T cell repertoires and HLA-DP antigens. Study background: One stimulator alloantigen differed from self by one groove amino acid; the other by ten.

The CDR3 has 10 residues. Trimming cost V 6 bases and J 9 bases, with 9 bases left between them. The germline V gene encodes CDR1 SQVTM and CDR2 ANQGSEA. Untouched CD4+ T cells were bead-isolated at around 98% purity. Deep-resolution sequencing targeted roughly 200,000 T cell genomes in pre-culture CD4+ samples. Clones were read by immunoSEQ multiplex PCR, and TCRdb kept only the in-frame ones, dropping some. The sample consists of around 90,000 clones, approximately 86% of them appearing once. This clone was counted a single time. As yet, its antigen is unknown. Sequenced material: CD4+ T cells from PBMCs. This sequence joins TRBV29-1 and TRBJ2-1, with D perhaps TRBD2 (6 bases). The receptor was derived from a man between 45 and 60 years old in good health and CMV-seronegative. The CDR3 loop is CSVKEGEQFF. As DNA, the CDR3 is TGCAGCGTAAAGGAGGGTGAGCAGTTCTTC.